The following is a TCR beta chain sequence with its context. Its cognate antigen has yet to be identified. No clone much larger than this one lies a single base away; base qualities are absent. The germline V gene gives CDR1 as SGHNT and CDR2 as YENEEA. Including cysteine and phenylalanine, the CDR3 has 14 amino acids. Only CDR3 DNA remains: 42 bases, in frame from the first base. V is shortened by 5 bases, J by 4 bases, and the region joining them spans 13 bases. This specimen belongs to a study of control samples from healthy donors and cancer patients (dated by TCRdb to the early 2020s). Receptors were amplified or captured by the immunoSEQ multiplex PCR assay. TCRdb carries this immuneACCESS record with in-frame sequences only. Its versions omit some clonotypes, under half of them owing to an unresolved V gene in the studies checked, with the rest unexplained. The sample includes almost 90,000 clones, with over 65% observed a single time. 2% to 2.5% of the sample rests with the top ten.

The receptor was derived from a woman aged 40 to 50 in good health. The sample was blood. This chain joins TRBV11-3 to TRBJ2-3, and TRBD2 may be the D gene, going by 7 matching bases. The DNA is TGTGCCAGCAGCCAGGGGAGGGGAGCAGATACGCAGTATTTT. This sequence encodes CASSQGRGADTQYF.